This TCR beta chain comes out of a study of CD8+ T cells in alopecia areata listed by TCRdb under 2018. With regard to the full study: The treated patients, all with moderate-to-severe alopecia areata, were enrolled in an open-label pilot trial of oral tofacitinib given at 5 to 10 mg twice daily. In humans, TCRbeta sequencing was performed on scalp tissue and on sorted CD4+ and CD8+ peripheral blood T cells from healthy controls and from patients with patchy or totalis/universalis alopecia areata. High-throughput TCRbeta sequencing was used to examine T cell clonal expansion in alopecia areata in both the C3H/HeJ mouse model and human patients. Disease severity in treated patients was measured with the SALT score, which quantifies the percentage of affected scalp surface area. Tofacitinib was administered for 6 to 18 months, and 6 months of follow-up off drug were then conducted to assess delayed response and recurrence. Scalp clonality was compared across normal scalp (n=4), patchy alopecia areata scalp (n=8), and alopecia totalis/universalis scalp (n=8). immunoSEQ multiplex PCR using 35 Vbeta forward primers and 13 Jbeta reverse primers was used to amplify TCRbeta CDR3 regions. Biopsies were taken from tofacitinib-treated patients at baseline and at 4 and 24 weeks of treatment, and a later scalp biopsy was taken in several of the tofacitinib-treated patients. RNA was extracted with the PAXgene miRNA kit for fixed scalp, the miRNeasy kit for PBMCs, and the RNeasy kit for mouse skin. Overall results and qualifications from the work: Because the treated cohort was small and had just a single nonresponder, larger studies are needed to establish links between baseline CD8+ expansion and response. Tofacitinib significantly decreased scalp clonality and the number of expanded CD8+ clones among the top 100 scalp clones. Compared with mice, TCR sequences shared between patients were less clear, possibly partly because of HLA diversity across the patient population. Compared with normal scalp, lesional scalp, particularly in alopecia totalis/universalis, had higher clonality and more expanded CD8+ clones, which suggests antigenic drive. Unlike mouse skin, where gammadelta T cells dominate, normal human skin contains resident alphabeta T cells that get sequenced too, which complicates analysis of the scalp TCR repertoire. Many expanded lesional clones were found to persist in scalp and blood during tofacitinib treatment, and relapse after treatment cessation may be partly explained by this persistence.

About this clone: The specificity of this receptor is unknown. No much larger clonotype is one base removed from it; base qualities were not supplied.

V is reduced by 1 base and J by 2 bases, leaving a spacing of 9 bases between them. Measured from the cysteine to the phenylalanine, the CDR3 is 15 residues long. Only CDR3 DNA remains: 45 bases, in frame from the first base. CDR1 and CDR2, per the germline V gene, are SGHTA and FQGNSA. Library creation used the immunoSEQ multiplex PCR assay. RNA was extracted from all samples and reverse transcribed into cDNA as template for TCR sequencing. First-strand cDNA was synthesized using SuperScript III with a 2:1 mix of oligo-dT and random hexamers. A synthetic immune receptor repertoire was used to gauge amplification bias, and whatever bias remained was removed computationally. As for the authors' bioinformatics: Raw reads were preprocessed to remove errors, and CDR3 was defined according to IMGT conventions as the region from the conserved cysteine to phenylalanine. Clonality was calculated as 1 minus Shannon entropy normalized by log2 of the number of productive unique TCRs. Whether each scalp clone was CD4 or CD8 was inferred by checking scalp TCRbeta sequences against the CD4 and CD8 repertoires from sorted blood. As stored in TCRdb, this immuneACCESS dataset retains in-frame rearrangements with V and J assigned. A fraction of the clones does not appear; measured against another copy, unresolved V genes explain less than half of the discrepancy, and the remainder lacks a known reason. The V and J calls and clone size are taken from that table; D and trimming were inferred from the DNA. In this sample the table shows 200,000 to 250,000 clones, approximately 72% of which occur a single time. Of the sample, around 1.3% is held by the ten largest clones.

This specimen's treatment or condition label, interpreted: oral pan-JAK inhibitor, 5-10 mg twice daily. Lesional scalp punch biopsies and peripheral blood were collected from alopecia areata patients. After PBMCs were isolated by density centrifugation and stained for CD3, CD4 and CD8, a FACSAria was used to sort CD4+ and CD8+ T cells. The input for sequencing was CD4+ T cells sorted from blood, taken at week 44, from a patient treated with tofacitinib. Here the chain combines TRBV7-2 and TRBJ1-5; perhaps TRBD1 is the D gene, with 5 bases matching. The TCR sequence derives from a human donor with alopecia areata. The CDR3 is CASSLGIGGNQPQHF. The nucleotides read TGTGCCAGCAGCTTAGGGATAGGGGGCAATCAGCCCCAGCATTTT.